This entry features one TCR beta chain sequence. The germline CDR1 and CDR2 sequences are WSHSY and SAAADI. V was pared by 2 bases and J by 4 bases, with 12 bases between. This CDR3 spans 15 amino acids. In the authors' methods: Estimated nucleated cell counts came from reference gene primer amplification. Sequencing was performed with immunoSEQ multiplex PCR; in TCRdb, only in-frame clones are kept and a portion is missing. D and trimming come from the DNA, and the V and J calls and clone size come from that table. The profile covers some 200,000 clones, with about 80% appearing a single time and roughly 2.4% taken by the ten largest. This specimen comes from a study of blood T cell repertoires in COVID-19. Study-level background: Sites across the United States, Italy and Spain contributed samples from acute and convalescent COVID-19. PBMCs, B-cell-depleted T cells, or T cells were the source of the cDNA or gDNA that made up the material.

The sequenced sample consisted of peripheral blood. The chain links TRBV10-2 to TRBJ2-1, with D possibly TRBD2 on 6 matching bases. The source is a woman aged 55-70 years with acute or convalescent COVID-19. The CDR3 protein is CASSELAGKYNEQFF. CDR3 DNA: TGCGCCAGCAGTGAGCTGGCGGGGAAATACAATGAGCAGTTCTTC.